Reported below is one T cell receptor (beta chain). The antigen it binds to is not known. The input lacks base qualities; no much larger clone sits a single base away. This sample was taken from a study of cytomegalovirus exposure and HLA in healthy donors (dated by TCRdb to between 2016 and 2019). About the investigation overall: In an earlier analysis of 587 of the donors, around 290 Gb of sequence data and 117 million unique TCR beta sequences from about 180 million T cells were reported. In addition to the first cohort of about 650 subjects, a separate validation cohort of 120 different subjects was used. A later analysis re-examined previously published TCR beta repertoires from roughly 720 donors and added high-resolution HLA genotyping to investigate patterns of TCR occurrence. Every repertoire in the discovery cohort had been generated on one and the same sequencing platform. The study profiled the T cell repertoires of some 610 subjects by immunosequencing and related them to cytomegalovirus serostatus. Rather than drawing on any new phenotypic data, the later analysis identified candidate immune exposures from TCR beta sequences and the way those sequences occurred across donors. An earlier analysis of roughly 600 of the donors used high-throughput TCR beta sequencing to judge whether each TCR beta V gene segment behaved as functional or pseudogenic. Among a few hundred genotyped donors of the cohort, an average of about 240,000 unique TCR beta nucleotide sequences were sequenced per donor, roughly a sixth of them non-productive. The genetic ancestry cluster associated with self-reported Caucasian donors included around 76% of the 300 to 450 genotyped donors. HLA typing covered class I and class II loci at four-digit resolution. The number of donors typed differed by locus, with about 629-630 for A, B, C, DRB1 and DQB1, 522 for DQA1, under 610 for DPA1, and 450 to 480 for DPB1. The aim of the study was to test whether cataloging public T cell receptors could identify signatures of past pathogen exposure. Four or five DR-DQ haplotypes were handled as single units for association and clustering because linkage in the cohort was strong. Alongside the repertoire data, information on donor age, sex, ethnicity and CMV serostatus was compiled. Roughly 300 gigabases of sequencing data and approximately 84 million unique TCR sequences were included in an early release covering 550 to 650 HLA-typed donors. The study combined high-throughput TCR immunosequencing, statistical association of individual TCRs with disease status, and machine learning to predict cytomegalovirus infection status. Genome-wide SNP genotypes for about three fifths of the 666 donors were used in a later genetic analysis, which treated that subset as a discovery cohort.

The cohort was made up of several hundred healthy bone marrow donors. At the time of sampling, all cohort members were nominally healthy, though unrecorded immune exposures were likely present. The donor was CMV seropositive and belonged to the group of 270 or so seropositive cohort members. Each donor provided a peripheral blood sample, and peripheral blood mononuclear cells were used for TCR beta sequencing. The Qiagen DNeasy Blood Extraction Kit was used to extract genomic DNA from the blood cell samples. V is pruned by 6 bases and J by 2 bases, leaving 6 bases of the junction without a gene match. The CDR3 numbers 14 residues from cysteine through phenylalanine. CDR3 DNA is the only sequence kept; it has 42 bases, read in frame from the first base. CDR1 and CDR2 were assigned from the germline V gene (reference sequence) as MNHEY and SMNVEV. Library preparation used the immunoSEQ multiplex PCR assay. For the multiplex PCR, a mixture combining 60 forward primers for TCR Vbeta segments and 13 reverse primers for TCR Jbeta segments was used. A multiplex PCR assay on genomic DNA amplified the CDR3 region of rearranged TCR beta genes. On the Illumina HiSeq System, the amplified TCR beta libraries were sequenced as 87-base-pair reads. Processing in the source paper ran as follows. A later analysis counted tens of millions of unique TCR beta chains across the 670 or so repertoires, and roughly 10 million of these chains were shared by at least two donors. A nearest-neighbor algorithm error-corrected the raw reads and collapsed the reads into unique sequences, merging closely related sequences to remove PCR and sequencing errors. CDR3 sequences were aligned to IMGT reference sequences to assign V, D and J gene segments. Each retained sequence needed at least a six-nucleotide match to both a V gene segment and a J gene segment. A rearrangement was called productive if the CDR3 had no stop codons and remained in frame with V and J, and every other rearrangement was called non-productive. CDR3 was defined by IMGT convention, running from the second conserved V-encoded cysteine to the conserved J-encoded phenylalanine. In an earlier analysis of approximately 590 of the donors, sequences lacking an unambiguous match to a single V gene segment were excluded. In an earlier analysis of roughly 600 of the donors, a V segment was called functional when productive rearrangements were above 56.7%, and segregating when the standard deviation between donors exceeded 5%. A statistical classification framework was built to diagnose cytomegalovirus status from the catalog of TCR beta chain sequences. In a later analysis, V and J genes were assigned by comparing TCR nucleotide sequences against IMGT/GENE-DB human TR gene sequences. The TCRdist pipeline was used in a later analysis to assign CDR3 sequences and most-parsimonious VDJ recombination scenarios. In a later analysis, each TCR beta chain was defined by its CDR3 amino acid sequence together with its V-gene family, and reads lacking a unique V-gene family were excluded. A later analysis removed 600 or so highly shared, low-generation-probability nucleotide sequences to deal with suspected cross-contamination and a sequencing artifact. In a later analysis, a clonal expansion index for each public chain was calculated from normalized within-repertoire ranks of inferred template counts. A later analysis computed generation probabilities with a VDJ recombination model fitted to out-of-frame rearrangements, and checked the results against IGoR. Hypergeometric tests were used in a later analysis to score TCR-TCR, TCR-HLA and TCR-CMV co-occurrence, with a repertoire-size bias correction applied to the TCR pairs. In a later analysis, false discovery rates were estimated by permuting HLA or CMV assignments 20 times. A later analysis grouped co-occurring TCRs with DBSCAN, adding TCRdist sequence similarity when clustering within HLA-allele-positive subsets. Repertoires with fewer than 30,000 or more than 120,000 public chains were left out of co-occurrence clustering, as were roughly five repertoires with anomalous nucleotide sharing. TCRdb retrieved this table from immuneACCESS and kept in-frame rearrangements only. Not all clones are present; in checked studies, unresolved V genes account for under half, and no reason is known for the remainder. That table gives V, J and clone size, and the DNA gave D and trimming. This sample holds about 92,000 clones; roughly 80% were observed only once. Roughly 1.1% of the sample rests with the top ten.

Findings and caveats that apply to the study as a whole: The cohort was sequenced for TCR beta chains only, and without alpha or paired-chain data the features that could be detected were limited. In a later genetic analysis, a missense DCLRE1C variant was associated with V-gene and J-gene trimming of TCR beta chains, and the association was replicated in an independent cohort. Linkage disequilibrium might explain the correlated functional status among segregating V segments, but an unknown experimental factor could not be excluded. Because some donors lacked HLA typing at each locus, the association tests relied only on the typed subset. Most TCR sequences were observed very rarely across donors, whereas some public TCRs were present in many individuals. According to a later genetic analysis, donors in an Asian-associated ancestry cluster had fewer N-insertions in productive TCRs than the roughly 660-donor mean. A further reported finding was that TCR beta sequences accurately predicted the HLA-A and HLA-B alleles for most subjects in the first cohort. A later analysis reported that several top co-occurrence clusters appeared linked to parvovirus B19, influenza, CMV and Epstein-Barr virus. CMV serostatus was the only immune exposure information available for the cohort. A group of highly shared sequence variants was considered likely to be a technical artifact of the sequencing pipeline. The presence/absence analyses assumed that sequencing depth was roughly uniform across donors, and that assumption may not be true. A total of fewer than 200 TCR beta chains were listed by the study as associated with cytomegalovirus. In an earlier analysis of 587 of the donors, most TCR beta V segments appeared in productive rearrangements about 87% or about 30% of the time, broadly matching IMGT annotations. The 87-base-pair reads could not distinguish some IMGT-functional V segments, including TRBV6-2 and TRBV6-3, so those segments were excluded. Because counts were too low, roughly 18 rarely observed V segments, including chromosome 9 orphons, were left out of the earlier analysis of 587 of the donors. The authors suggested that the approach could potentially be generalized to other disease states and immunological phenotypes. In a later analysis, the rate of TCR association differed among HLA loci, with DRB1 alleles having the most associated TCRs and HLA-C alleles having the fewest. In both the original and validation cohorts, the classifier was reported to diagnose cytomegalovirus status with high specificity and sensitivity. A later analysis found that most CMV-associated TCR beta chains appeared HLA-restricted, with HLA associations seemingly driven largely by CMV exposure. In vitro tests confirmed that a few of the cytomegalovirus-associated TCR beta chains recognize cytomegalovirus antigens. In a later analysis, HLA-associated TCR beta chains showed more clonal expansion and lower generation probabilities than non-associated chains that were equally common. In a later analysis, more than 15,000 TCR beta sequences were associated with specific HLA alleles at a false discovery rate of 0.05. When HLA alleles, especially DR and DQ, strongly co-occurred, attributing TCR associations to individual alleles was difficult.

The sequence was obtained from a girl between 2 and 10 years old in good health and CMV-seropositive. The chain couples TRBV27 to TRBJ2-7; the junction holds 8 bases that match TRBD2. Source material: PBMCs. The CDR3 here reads CASRLSGSPYEQYF. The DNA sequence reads TGTGCCAGCAGATTGAGCGGGAGCCCCTACGAGCAGTACTTC.